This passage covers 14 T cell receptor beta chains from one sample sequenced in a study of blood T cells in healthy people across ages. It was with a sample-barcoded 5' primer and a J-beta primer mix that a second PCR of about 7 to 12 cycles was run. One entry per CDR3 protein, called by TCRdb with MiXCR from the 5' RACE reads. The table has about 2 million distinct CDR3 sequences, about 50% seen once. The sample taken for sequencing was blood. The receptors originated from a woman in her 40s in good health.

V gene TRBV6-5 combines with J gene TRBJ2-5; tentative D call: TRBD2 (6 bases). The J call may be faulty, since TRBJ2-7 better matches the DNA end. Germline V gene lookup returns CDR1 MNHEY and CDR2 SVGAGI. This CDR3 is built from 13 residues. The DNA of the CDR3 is TGTGCCATACAGAGGGCGGGGCGCTACGAGCAGTACTTC. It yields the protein CAIQRAGRYEQYF.

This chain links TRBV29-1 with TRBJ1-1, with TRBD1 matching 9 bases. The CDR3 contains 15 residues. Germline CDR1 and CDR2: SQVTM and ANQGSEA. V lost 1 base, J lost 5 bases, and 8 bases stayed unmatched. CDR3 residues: CSVEAGQGLSTEAFF. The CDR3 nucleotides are TGCAGCGTTGAAGCTGGACAGGGGTTAAGTACTGAAGCTTTCTTT.

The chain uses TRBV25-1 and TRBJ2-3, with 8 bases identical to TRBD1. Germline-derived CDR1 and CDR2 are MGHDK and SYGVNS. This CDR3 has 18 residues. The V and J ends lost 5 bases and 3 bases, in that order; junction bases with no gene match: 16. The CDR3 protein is CASSHEEENRGSTDTQYF. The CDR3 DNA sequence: TGTGCCAGCAGTCACGAAGAGGAAAACAGGGGGTCTACAGATACGCAGTATTTT.

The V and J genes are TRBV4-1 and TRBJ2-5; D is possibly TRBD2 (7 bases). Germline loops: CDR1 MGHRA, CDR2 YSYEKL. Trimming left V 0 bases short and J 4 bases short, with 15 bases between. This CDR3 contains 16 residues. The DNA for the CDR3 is TGCGCCAGCAGCCAAGATTCGGCAGGGGAGGGAGAGACCCAGTACTTC. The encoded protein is CASSQDSAGEGETQYF.

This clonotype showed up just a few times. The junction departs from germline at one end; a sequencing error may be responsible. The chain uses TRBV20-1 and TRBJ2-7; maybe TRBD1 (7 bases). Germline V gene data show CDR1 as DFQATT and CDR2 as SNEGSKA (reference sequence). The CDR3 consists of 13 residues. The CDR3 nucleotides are TGCAGTACTAGCAGGGGGACCCTGTACGAGCAGTACTTC. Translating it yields CSTSRGTLYEQYF.

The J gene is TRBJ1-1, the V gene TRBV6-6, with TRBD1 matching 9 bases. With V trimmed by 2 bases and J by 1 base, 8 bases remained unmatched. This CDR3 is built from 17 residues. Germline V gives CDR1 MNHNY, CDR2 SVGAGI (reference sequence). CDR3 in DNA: TGTGCCAGCAGTTACCCCCCCGGGACAGGGAAGAACACTGAAGCTTTCTTT. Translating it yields CASSYPPGTGKNTEAFF.

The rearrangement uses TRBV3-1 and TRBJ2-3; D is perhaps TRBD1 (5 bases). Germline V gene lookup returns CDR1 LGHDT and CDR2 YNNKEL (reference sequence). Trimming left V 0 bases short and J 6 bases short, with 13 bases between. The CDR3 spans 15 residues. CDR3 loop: CASSQDQETVDTQYF. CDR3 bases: TGTGCCAGCAGCCAAGATCAGGAGACAGTTGATACGCAGTATTTT.

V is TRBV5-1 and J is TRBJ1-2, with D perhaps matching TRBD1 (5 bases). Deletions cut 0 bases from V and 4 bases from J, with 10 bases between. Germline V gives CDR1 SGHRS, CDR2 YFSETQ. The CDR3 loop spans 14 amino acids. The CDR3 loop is CASSLEGISYGYTF. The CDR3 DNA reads TGCGCCAGCAGCTTGGAGGGGATTTCCTATGGCTACACCTTC.

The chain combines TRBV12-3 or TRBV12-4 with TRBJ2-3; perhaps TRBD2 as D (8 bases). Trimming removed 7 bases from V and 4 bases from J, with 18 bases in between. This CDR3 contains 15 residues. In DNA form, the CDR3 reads TGTGCCAGCACCCAGGGACTAGGGGGCCCAGATACGCAGTATTTT. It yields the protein CASTQGLGGPDTQYF.

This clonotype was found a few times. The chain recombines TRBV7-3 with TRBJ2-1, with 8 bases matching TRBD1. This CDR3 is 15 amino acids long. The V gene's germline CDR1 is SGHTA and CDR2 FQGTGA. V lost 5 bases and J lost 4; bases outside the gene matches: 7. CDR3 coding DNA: TGTGCCAGCAGCCCTCTGACAGGGGCGTACAATGAGCAGTTCTTC. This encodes CASSPLTGAYNEQFF.

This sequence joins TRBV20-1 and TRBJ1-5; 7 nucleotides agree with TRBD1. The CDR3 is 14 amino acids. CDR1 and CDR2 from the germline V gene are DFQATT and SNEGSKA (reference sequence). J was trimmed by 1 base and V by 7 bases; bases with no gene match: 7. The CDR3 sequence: CSEGQVQSNQPQHF. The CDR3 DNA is TGCAGTGAAGGACAGGTCCAGAGCAATCAGCCCCAGCATTTT.

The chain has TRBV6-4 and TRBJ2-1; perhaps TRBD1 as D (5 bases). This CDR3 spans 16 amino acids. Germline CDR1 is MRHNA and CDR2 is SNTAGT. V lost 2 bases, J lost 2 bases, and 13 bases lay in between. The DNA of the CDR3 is TGTGCCAGCAGTGACGTTAGGGGTAGCACCTACAATGAGCAGTTCTTC. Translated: CASSDVRGSTYNEQFF.

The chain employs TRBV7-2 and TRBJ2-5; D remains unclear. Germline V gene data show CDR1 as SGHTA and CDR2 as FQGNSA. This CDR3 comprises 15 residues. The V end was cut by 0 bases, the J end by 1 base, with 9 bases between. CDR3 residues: CASSLAMSSQETQYF. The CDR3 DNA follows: TGTGCCAGCAGCTTAGCGATGTCCAGCCAAGAGACCCAGTACTTC.

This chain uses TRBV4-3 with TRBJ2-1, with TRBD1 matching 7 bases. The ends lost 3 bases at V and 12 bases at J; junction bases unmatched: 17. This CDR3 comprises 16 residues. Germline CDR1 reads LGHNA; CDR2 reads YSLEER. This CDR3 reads CASSQEETGIETGQFF. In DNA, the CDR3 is TGCGCCAGCAGCCAGGAAGAGACAGGGATAGAAACTGGGCAGTTCTTC.